This T cell receptor beta chain was observed in a study of T cells in Graves' hyperthyroidism and ophthalmopathy. Study overall: Peripheral blood samples were taken at initial diagnosis, prior to any treatment. Findings of the study overall: Most thyroid clonotypes expanded above 0.001 were also detected in blood.

This clonotype was picked up many times. Its antigen remains unidentified. Amplification yielded TCR beta CDR3 regions, with RNA transcripts as the source. The study used the HTBI primer set for a first-round RT-PCR of the TCR CDR3. TCRdb processed the multiplex PCR reads anew with MiXCR; each CDR3 protein has one entry. The sample consists of a few hundred thousand distinct CDR3 sequences, approximately 12% of them appearing once. CDR1 KGHSH and CDR2 LQKENI come from the germline V gene. The CDR3 spans 16 residues. V gave up 2 bases and J gave up 3 bases; unmatched junction bases: 9. The TCR sequence derives from a man younger than 45 with Graves' hyperthyroidism that later progressed to Graves' ophthalmopathy. The gene calls are TRBV18 and TRBJ2-5, with TRBD1 identical over 7 bases. Sequenced input: blood. The chain's CDR3 is CASSPARDSPEETQYF. The DNA of the CDR3 is TGTGCCAGCTCACCAGCCAGGGACAGCCCTGAAGAGACCCAGTACTTC.